This TCR beta chain was found in a study of shared clonotypes between healthy human individuals. Naive CD8 cells were CD45RO-negative, positively selected for CCR7, excluding terminally differentiated effector memory CD45RA+ cells. Generated by immunoSEQ multiplex PCR, the TCRdb table keeps only in-frame clones and is missing some. The repertoire holds some 740,000 clones, with about 92% as singletons. Per the germline V gene, CDR1 is SGHKS and CDR2 is YYEKEE (reference sequence). The CDR3 is 14 residues long. Trimming stripped 0 bases from V and 7 bases from J, with 11 bases between. Sequenced sample: naive CD8+ T cells sorted from blood. The TCR sequence derives from a man between 25 and 39 years old in good health. The chain uses TRBV5-5 and TRBJ1-5, with a tentative D call TRBD1 (5 bases). CDR3 coding DNA: TGTGCCAGCAGCTTGGTTGGATGGGGGCAGCCCCAGCATTTT. Translating it yields CASSLVGWGQPQHF.